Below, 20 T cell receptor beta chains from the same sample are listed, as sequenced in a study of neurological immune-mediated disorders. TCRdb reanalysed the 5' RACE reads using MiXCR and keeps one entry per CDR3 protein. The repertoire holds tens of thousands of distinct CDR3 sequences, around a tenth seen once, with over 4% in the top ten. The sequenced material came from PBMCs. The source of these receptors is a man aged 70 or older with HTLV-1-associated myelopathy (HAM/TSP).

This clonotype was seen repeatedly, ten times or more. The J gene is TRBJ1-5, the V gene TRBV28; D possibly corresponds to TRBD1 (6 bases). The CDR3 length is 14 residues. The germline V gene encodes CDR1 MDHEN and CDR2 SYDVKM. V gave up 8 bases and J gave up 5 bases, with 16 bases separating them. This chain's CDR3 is CASATGSRYQPQHF. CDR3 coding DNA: TGTGCCAGCGCGACAGGATCCCGCTATCAGCCCCAGCATTTT.

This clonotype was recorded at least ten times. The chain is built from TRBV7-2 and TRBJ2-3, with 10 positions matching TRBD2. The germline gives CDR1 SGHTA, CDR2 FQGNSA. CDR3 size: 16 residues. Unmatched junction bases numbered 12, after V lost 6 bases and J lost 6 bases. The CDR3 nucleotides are TGTGCCAGCAGAGGTGGCAGCGGGAGGGCCTCGGATACGCAGTATTTT. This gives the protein CASRGGSGRASDTQYF.

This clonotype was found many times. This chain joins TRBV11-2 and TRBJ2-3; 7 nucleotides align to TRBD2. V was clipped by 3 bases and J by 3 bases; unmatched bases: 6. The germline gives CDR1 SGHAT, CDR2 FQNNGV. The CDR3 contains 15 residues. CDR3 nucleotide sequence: TGTGCCAGCAGCTTCGTCAGCGGGAATACAGATACGCAGTATTTT. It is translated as CASSFVSGNTDTQYF.

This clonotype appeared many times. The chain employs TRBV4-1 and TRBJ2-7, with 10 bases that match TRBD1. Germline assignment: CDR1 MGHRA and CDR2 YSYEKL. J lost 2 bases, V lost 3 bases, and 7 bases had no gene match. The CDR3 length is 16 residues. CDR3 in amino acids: CASSQGPGQGTYEQYF. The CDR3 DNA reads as TGCGCCAGCAGCCAGGGCCCGGGACAGGGGACCTACGAGCAGTACTTC.

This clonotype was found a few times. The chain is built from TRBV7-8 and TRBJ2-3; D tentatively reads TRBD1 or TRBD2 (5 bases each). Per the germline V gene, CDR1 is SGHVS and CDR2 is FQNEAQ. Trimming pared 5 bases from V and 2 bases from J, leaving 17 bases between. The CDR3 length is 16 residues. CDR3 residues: CASSLPRDLFTDTQYF. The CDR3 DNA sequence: TGTGCCAGCAGCCTCCCCCGGGACCTGTTCACAGATACGCAGTATTTT.

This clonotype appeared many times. This chain's CDR3 is CASSPTSGPSYNEQFF. The DNA of the CDR3 is TGTGCCAGCAGCCCAACTAGCGGTCCATCCTACAATGAGCAGTTCTTC. J is TRBJ2-1 and V is TRBV9; 8 positions match TRBD2. CDR3 size: 16 residues. The ends lost 4 bases at V and 1 base at J; junction bases unmatched: 7. Germline loops: CDR1 SGDLS, CDR2 YYNGEE.

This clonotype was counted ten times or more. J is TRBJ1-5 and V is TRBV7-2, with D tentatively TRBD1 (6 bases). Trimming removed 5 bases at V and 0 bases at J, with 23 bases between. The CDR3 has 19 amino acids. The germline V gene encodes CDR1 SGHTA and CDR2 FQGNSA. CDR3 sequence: CASSRTGQIGTFSNQPQHF. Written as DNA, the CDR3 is TGTGCCAGCAGCCGTACAGGGCAGATAGGCACCTTTAGCAATCAGCCCCAGCATTTT.

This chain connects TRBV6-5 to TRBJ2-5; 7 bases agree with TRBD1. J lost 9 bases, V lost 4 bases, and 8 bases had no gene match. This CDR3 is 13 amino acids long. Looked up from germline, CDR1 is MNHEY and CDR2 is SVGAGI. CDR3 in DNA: TGTGCCAGCAGTTCGACAGGGCCAGCGGCCCAGTACTTC. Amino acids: CASSSTGPAAQYF.

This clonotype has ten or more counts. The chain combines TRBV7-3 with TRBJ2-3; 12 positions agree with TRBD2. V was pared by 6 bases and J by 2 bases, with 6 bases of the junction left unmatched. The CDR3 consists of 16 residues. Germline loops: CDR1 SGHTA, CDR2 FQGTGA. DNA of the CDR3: TGTGCCAGCAGACCTCGGACTAGCGGGGACACAGATACGCAGTATTTT. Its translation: CASRPRTSGDTDTQYF.

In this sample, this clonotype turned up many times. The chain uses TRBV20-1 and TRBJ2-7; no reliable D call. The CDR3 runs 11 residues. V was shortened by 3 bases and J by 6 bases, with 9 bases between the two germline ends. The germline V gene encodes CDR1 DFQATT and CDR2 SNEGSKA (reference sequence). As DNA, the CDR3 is TGCAGTGCTAGGGGCCCACGCGAGCAGTACTTC. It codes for CSARGPREQYF.

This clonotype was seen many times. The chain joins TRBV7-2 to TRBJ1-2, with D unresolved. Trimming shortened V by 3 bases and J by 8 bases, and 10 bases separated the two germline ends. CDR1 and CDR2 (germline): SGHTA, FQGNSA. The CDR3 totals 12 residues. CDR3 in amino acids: CASSFGEAGYTF. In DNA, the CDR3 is TGTGCCAGCAGCTTCGGGGAGGCGGGCTACACCTTC.

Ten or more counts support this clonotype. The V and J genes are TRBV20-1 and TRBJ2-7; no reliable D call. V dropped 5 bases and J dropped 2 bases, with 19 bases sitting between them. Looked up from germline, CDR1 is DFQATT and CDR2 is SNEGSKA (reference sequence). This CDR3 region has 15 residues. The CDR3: CSAHPLIGKTYEQYF. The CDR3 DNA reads TGCAGTGCTCACCCCCTCATTGGGAAAACCTACGAGCAGTACTTC.

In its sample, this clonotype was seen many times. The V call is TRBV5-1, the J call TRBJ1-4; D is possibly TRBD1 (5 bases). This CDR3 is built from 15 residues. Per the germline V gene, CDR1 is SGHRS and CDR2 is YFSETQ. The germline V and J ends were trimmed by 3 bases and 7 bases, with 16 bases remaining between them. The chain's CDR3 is CASSSTGTVREKLFF. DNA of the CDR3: TGCGCCAGCAGCTCGACCGGGACGGTGCGTGAAAAACTGTTTTTT.

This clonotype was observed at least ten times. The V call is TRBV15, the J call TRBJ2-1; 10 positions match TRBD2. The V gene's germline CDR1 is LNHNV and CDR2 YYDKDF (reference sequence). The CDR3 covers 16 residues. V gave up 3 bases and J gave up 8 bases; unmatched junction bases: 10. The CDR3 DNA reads TGTGCCACCAGCAGGGAACTAGCGGGAAATGTGGATGAGCAGTTCTTC. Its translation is CATSRELAGNVDEQFF.

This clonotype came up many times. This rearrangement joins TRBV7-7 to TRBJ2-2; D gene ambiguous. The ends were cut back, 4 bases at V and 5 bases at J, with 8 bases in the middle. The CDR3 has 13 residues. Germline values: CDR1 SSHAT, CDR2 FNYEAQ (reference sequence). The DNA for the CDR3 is TGTGCCAGCAGCTCATCGGCTACCGGGGAGCTGTTTTTT. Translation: CASSSSATGELFF.

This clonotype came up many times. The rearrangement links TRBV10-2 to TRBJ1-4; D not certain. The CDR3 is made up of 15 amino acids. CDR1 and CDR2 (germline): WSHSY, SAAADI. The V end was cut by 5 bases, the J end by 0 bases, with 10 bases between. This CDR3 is CASSTGLATNEKLFF. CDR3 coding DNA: TGCGCCAGCAGTACCGGCCTTGCAACTAATGAAAAACTGTTTTTT.

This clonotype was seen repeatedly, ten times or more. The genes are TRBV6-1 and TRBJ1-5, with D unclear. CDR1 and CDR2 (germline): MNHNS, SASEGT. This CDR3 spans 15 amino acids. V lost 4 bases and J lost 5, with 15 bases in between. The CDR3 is CASSGPISRDQPQHF. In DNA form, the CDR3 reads TGTGCCAGCAGTGGTCCCATTAGTAGGGATCAGCCCCAGCATTTT.

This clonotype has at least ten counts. The CDR3 spells CASRPRSSYEQYF. CDR3 nucleotides: TGTGCCAGCAGACCCAGGAGCTCCTACGAGCAGTACTTC. This chain joins TRBV28 and TRBJ2-7; no clear D gene. The ends were cut back, 6 bases at V and 0 bases at J, with 9 bases in the middle. Germline V gene sequence: CDR1 MDHEN, CDR2 SYDVKM. The CDR3 contains 13 residues.

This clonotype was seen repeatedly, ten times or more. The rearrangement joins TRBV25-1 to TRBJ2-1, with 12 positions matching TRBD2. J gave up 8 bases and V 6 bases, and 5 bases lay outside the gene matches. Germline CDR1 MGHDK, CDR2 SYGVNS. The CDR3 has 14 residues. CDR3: CASRASGRADEQFF. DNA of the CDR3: TGTGCCAGCAGGGCTAGCGGGAGGGCCGATGAGCAGTTCTTC.

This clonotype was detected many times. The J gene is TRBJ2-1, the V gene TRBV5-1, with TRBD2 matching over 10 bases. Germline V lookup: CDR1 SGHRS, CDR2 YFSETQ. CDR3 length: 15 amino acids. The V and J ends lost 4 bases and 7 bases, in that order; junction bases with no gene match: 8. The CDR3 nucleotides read TGCGCCAGCAGCATGGTAGCGGGGGGCGGGAATGAGCAGTTCTTC. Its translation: CASSMVAGGGNEQFF.